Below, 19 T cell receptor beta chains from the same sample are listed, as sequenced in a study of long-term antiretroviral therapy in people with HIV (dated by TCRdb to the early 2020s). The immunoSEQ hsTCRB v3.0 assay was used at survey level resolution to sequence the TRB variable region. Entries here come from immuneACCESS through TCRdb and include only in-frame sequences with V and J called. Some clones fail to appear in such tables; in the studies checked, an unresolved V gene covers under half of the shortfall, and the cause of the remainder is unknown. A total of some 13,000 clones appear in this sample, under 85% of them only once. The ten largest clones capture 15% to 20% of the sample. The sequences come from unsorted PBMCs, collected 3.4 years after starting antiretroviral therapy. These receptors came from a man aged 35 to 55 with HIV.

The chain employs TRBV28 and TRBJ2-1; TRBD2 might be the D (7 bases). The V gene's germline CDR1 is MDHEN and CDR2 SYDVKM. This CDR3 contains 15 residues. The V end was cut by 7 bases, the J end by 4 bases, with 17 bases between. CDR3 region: CASTAGRGEYNEQFF. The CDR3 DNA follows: TGTGCCAGCACAGCGGGGAGGGGGGAATACAATGAGCAGTTCTTC. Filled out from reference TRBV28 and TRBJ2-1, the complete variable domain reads DVKVTQSSRYLVKRTGEKVFLECVQDMDHENMFWYRQDPGLGLRLIYFSYDVKMKEKGDIPEGYSVSREKKERFSLILESASTNQTSMYLCASTAGRGEYNEQFFGPGTRLTVL.

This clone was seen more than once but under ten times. The CDR3 loop is CASSLVVRGSGEQYF. The CDR3 DNA reads TGCGCCAGCAGCTTGGTAGTCAGGGGGTCGGGCGAGCAGTACTTC. The chain combines TRBV5-1 with TRBJ2-7; 7 nucleotides align to TRBD1. Trimming took 0 bases from V and 6 from J; bases not matched to a gene: 9. The CDR3 covers 15 residues. Germline CDR1 is SGHRS and CDR2 is YFSETQ.

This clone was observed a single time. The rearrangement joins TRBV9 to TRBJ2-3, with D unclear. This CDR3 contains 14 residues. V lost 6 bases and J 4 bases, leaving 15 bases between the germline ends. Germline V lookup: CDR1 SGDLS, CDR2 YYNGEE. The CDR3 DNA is TGTGCCAGCACCCCACTCGGCGACGCAGATACGCAGTATTTT. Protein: CASTPLGDADTQYF.

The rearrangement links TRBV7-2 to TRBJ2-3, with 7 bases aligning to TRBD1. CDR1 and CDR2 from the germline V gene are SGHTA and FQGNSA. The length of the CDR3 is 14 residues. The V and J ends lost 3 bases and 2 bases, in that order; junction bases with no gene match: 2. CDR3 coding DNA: TGTGCCAGCAGCTTTGGACAGGCCACAGATACGCAGTATTTT. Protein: CASSFGQATDTQYF.

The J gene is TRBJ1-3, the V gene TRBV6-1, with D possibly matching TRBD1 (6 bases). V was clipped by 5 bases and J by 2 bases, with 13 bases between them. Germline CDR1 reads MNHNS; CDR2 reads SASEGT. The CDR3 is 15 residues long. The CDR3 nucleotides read TGTGCCAGCAGTAACAGGGAAGGGCCTGGAAACACCATATATTTT. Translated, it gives CASSNREGPGNTIYF.

The CDR3 DNA reads TGTGCCAGCAGCTTGGGAGTCGGCAACTACGAGCAGTACTTC. Translation gives CASSLGVGNYEQYF. This chain connects TRBV5-6 to TRBJ2-7, with no clear D. This CDR3 is 14 amino acids long. The V gene lost 0 bases and the J gene lost 3 bases, with 10 bases spanning the gap. Germline V gives CDR1 SGHDT, CDR2 YYEEEE.

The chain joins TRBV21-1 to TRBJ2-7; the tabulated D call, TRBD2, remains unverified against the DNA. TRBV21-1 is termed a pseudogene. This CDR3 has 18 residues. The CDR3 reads CASSKRNLRSGLPYEQYF. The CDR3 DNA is TGTGCCAGCAGCAAACGGAATCTCCGTAGCGGGCTTCCCTACGAGCAGTACTTC.

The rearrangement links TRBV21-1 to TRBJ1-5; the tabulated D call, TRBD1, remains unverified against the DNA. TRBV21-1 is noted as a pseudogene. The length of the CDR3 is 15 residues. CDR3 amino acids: CALRPGKFLNQPQHF. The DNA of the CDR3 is TGTGCCCTTCGGCCAGGGAAATTTCTTAATCAGCCCCAGCATTTT.

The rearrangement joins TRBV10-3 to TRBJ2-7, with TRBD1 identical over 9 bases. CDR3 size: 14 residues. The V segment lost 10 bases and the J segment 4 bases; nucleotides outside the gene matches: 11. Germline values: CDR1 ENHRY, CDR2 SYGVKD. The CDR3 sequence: CATYDGTGQYEQYF. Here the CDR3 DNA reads TGTGCCACTTACGATGGGACAGGGCAATACGAGCAGTACTTC.

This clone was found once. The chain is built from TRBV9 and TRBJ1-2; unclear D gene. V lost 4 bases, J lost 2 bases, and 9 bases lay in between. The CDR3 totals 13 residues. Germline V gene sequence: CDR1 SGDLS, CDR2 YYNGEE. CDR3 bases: TGTGCCAGCAGCCTCGGGCCAAACTATGGCTACACCTTC. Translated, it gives CASSLGPNYGYTF.

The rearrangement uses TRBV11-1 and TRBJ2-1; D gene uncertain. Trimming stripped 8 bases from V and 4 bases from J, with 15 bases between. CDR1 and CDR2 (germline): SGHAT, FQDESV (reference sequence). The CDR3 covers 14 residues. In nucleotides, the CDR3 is TGTGCCAGCCAACCCCAAAGGGAATACAATGAGCAGTTCTTC. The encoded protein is CASQPQREYNEQFF.

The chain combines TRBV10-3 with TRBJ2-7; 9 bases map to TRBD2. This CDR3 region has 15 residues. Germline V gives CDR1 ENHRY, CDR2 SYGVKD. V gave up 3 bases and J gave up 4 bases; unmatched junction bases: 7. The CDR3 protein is CAISEGLAGLYEQYF. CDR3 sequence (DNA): TGTGCCATCAGTGAAGGTCTAGCGGGATTGTACGAGCAGTACTTC.

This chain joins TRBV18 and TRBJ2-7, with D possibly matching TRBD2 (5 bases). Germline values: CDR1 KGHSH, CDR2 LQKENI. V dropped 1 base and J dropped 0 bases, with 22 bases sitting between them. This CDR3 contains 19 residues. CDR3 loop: CASSPLLIPVGISSYEQYF. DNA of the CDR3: TGTGCCAGCTCACCACTCTTAATTCCGGTCGGGATAAGCTCCTACGAGCAGTACTTC.

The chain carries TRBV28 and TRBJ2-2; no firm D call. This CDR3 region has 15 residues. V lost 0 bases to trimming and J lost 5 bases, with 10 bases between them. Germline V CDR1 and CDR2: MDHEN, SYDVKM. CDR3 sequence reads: CASSLWAGRTGELFF. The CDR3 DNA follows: TGTGCCAGCAGTTTATGGGCAGGCAGAACCGGGGAGCTGTTTTTT.

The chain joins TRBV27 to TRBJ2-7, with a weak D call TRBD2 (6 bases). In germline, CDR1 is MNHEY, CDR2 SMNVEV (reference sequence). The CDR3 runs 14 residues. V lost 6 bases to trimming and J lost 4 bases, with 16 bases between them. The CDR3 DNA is TGTGCCAGCAGCCTAGCGCCCCCGGGATACGAGCAGTACTTC. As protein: CASSLAPPGYEQYF.

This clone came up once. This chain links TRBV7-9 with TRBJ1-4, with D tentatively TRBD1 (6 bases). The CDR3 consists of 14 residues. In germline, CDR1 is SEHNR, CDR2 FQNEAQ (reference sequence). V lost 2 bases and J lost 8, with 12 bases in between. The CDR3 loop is CASSLSAGVEKLFF. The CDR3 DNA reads TGTGCCAGCAGCTTATCCGCAGGGGTAGAAAAACTGTTTTTT.

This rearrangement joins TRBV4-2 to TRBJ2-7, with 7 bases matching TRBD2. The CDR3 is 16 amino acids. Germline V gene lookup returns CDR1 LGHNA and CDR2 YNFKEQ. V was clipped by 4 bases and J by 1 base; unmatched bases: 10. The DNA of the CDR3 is TGTGCCAGCAGCCGACGGGGCGGGGAGGGGTCCTACGAGCAGTACTTC. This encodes CASSRRGGEGSYEQYF.

CDR3 region: CASSVVQGEKLFF. The DNA of the CDR3 is TGTGCCAGCAGCGTAGTACAGGGCGAAAAACTGTTTTTT. The J gene is TRBJ1-4, the V gene TRBV9; a possible D gene is TRBD1 (6 bases). The V gene's germline CDR1 is SGDLS and CDR2 YYNGEE. CDR3 length: 13 amino acids. V lost 0 bases and J 8 bases, leaving 8 bases between the germline ends. The whole variable domain, filled in from reference TRBV9 and TRBJ1-4, reads DSGVTQTPKHLITATGQRVTLRCSPRSGDLSVYWYQQSLDQGLQFLIQYYNGEERAKGNILERFSAQQFPDLHSELNLSSLELGDSALYFCASSVVQGEKLFFGSGTQLSVL.

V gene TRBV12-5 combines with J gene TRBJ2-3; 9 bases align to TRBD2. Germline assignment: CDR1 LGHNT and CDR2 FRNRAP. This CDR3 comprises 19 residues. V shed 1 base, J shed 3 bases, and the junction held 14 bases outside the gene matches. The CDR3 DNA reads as TGTGCTAGTGGTTTGGGACAGCGGGAGGCCCCAGAAGTGACAGATACGCAGTATTTT. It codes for CASGLGQREAPEVTDTQYF.